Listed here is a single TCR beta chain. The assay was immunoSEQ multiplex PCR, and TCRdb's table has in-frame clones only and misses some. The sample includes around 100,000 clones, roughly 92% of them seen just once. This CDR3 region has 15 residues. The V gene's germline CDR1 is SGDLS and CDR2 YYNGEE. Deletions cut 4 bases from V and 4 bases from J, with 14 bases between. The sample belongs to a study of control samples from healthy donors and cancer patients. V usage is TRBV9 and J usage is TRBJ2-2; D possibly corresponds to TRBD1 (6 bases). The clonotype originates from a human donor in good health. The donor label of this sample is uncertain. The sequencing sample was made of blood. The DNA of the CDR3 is TGTGCCAGCAGCATACGGCAGGGGTCCACCGGGGAGCTGTTTTTT. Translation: CASSIRQGSTGELFF.